What follows describes a single T cell receptor (beta chain). The clone's antigen remains unknown. No much larger clone exists at a distance of one base, and base qualities are not known. This entry belongs to a study of Ad26.COV2.S vaccination and SARS-CoV-2 variants (dated by TCRdb to about 2021). In the study overall: Vaccine-arm donors came from COV1001, a multicentre, randomized, double-blind, placebo-controlled phase I-IIa trial of Ad26.COV2.S in healthy adults. Ad26.COV2.S was given intramuscularly at 5x10^10 or 1x10^11 viral particles, as a single shot or as two shots 56 days apart. Sequencing of the TCRbeta repertoire served to evaluate the specificity and breadth of SARS-CoV-2-reactive T cell receptors following Ad26.COV2.S vaccination. A total of around 32 samples were included in the TCR-sequenced set, comprising roughly 19 Ad26.COV2.S vaccine recipients, 5 placebo recipients and 8 SARS-CoV-2 convalescent individuals. Trial participants were randomized into five groups of five, in which low-dose or high-dose Ad26.COV2.S was given once or twice, or placebo was given on both occasions. Blinding of investigators to trial group allocation was maintained during experiments and outcome assessment. General findings and caveats noted by the study authors: Compared with placebo recipients, Ad26.COV2.S recipients showed higher spike-specific TCR breadth (P = 0.0014). The study was not powered for comparison of responses between vaccine doses or regimens. According to the authors, total T cell responses may have been underestimated by the TCR breadth and depth analyses. Comparable non-spike TCR breadth was observed between vaccine and placebo recipients, consistent with only spike being contained in the vaccine. After vaccination, spike-specific CD8+ and CD4+ T cell responses were reported to show substantial breadth.

The sample's treatment or condition label is to be understood as: around 19 received Ad26.COV2.S at low or high dose, single or two shots; about 5 received placebo; per-sample allocation not given. Repertoires of vaccine and placebo recipients were sequenced from samples taken on day 63 after the first injection. In Cohort 1b, some 25 adults aged 18-55 years were enrolled at a single site in Boston, USA, between 29 July and 7 August 2020. Ad26.COV2.S was a replication-incompetent adenovirus type 26 vector expressing a prefusion-stabilized SARS-CoV-2 spike protein from the original Wuhan strain. Reading from cysteine to phenylalanine, the CDR3 counts 13 amino acids. CDR3 DNA is the only sequence kept; it has 39 bases, read in frame from the first base. According to the germline V gene, CDR1 reads SGDLS and CDR2 reads YYNGEE. The V and J ends are trimmed by 0 bases and 6 bases, leaving 6 bases between them.

TCRbeta CDR3 regions were sequenced with the immunoSEQ Assay. After extraction, genomic DNA underwent amplification by bias-controlled multiplex PCR, followed by high-throughput sequencing. Under the source paper's analysis protocol: To quantify the absolute abundance of every unique TCRbeta CDR3 region, sequences were collapsed and filtered. T cell fraction was estimated by normalization of TCRbeta template counts to usable DNA, with usable DNA being measured through amplification of reference genes present in all nucleated cells. Repertoire TCRs were annotated as SARS-CoV-2-specific by exact matching of V gene, CDR3 amino acid sequence and J gene to a known reactive TCR set. The reference SARS-CoV-2 TCR set was derived from MIRA and filtered for enrichment in COVID-19-positive ImmuneCODE repertoires, a step that removed public or cross-reactive TCRs. Drawing on the MIRA antigens, annotated TCRs were analysed further at the level of specific ORF or position within ORF. Breadth was defined as annotated unique rearrangements over total unique productive rearrangements; depth was the summed frequency of those rearrangements. Two-sided Wilcoxon rank-sum tests were applied when comparing TCR breadth between groups. This immuneACCESS table, as held by TCRdb, lists in-frame sequences with V and J called but not all clones. Of the missing ones, under half trace to an unresolved V gene in checked studies; the others have no known cause. V, J and clone size derive from that table, while D and trimming were established from the DNA sequence. Within this sample are about 420,000 clones, with approximately 87% of them counted one time only. Less than 4% of the sample comes from the top ten.

Material: peripheral blood, obtained in a trial of Ad26.COV2.S vaccine versus placebo. The TCR comes from a person aged 18-65 years who received the Ad26.COV2.S COVID-19 vaccine or a placebo. The chain couples TRBV9 to TRBJ2-2; the D gene is unclear. The CDR3 region has the sequence CASSVATSGELFF. The DNA is TGTGCCAGCAGCGTAGCTACCTCCGGGGAGCTGTTTTTT. The entire variable domain, with the stretches around the CDR3 drawn from the reference TRBV9 and TRBJ2-2 proteins, is DSGVTQTPKHLITATGQRVTLRCSPRSGDLSVYWYQQSLDQGLQFLIQYYNGEERAKGNILERFSAQQFPDLHSELNLSSLELGDSALYFCASSVATSGELFFGEGSRLTVL.